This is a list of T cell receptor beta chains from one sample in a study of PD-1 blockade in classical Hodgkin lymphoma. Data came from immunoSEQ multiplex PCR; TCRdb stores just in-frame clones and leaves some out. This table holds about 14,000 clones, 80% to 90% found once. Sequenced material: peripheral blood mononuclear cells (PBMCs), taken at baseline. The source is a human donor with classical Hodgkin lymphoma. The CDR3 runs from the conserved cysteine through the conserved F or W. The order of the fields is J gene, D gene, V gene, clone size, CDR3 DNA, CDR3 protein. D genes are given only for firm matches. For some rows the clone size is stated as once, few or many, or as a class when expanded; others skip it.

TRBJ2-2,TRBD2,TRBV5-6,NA,TGTGCCAGCAGCTTGGGACTAGCGGGGAACACCGGGGAGCTGTTTTTT,CASSLGLAGNTGELFF
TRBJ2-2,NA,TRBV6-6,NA,TGTGCCAGCAGTTACGGGGCGAACACCGGGGAGCTGTTTTTT,CASSYGANTGELFF
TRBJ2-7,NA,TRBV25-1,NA,TGTGCCAGCAGTGAACTCATTTCGGGGACCTACGAGCAGTACTTC,CASSELISGTYEQYF
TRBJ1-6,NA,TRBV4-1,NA,TGCGCCAGCAGCCAAGAAACAGGGAGGTGGTCACCCCTCCACTTT,CASSQETGRWSPLHF
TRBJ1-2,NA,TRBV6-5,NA,TGTGCCAGCAGTTCCGAATCCTATGGCTACACCTTC,CASSSESYGYTF
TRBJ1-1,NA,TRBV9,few,TGTGCCAGCAGCGTAGAACCGGAGAACACTGAAGCTTTCTTT,CASSVEPENTEAFF
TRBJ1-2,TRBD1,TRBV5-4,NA,TGTGCCAGCAGCTTGGTAGGGACAGCCAACTATGGCTACACCTTC,CASSLVGTANYGYTF
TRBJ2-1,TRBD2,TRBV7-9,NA,TGTGCCAGCAGCTTATTAGCGGGGAGCTACAATGAGCAGTTCTTC,CASSLLAGSYNEQFF
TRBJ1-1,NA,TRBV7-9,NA,TGTGCCAGCAGCACAAGTCCCGATAAGGAAGCTTTCTTT,CASSTSPDKEAFF
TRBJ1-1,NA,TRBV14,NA,TGTGCCAGCAGCCGGATCATGAACACTGAAGCTTTCTTT,CASSRIMNTEAFF
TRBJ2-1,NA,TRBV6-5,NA,TGTGCCAGCAGTTACCAGGACTTCTACAATGAGCAGTTCTTC,CASSYQDFYNEQFF
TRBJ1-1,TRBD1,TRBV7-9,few,TGTGCCAGCGGCGGCGGGACAGGGAACACTGAAGCTTTCTTT,CASGGGTGNTEAFF
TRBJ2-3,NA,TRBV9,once,TGTGCCAGCAGCCTTCAGACAGGACCTCCCCACACAGATACGCAGTATTTT,CASSLQTGPPHTDTQYF
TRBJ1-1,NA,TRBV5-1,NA,TGCGCCAGCAGCTTGAACACTGAAGCTTTCTTT,CASSLNTEAFF
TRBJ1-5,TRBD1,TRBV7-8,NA,TGTGCCAGCAGCTGGGGGACAGATCGGGGCAATCAGCCCCAGCATTTT,CASSWGTDRGNQPQHF
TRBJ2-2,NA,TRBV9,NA,TGTGCCAGCAGCGACGGCGGCGGGGCGCGGACCGGGGAGCTGTTTTTT,CASSDGGGARTGELFF
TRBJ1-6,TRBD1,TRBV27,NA,TGTGCCAGCAGTACACGGGACAGTTTCCATTCACCCCTCCACTTT,CASSTRDSFHSPLHF
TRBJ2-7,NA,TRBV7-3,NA,TGTGCCAGCAGCTTCGGCGGCCGAGCCTACGAGCAGTACTTC,CASSFGGRAYEQYF
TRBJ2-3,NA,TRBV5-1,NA,TGCGCCAGCAGCTTGGGTTTAGATACGCAGTATTTT,CASSLGLDTQYF
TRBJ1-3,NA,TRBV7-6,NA,TGTGCCAGCAGCCCCGGTGGTGGAAACACCATATATTTT,CASSPGGGNTIYF
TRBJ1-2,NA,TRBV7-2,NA,TGTGCCAGCAGCCTTGACGGGCCCTATGGCTACACCTTC,CASSLDGPYGYTF
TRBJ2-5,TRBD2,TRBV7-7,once,TGTGCTAGCAGCTTAGCCAGCGGGGGAGCAGAAGAGACCCAGTACTTC,CASSLASGGAEETQYF
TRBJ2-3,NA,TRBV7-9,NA,TGTGCCAGCAGCCTCGTTAGGGATACGCAGTATTTT,CASSLVRDTQYF
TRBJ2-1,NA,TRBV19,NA,TGTGCCAGTGGACTTCGGGAAAATGAGCAGTTCTTC,CASGLRENEQFF
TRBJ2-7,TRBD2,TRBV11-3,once,TGTGCCAGCAGCTTCACAGCGGGGGGGGAGCAGTACTTC,CASSFTAGGEQYF
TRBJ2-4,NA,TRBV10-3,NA,TGTGCCACCGGGCGTGTGGCCAAAAACATTCAGTACTTC,CATGRVAKNIQYF
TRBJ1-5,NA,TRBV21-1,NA,TGTGCCAGCAGCACCGGACGGATCAATCAGCCCCAGCATTTT,CASSTGRINQPQHF
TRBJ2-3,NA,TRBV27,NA,TGTGCCAGCAGTTTTTTCGGCACAGATACGCAGTATTTT,CASSFFGTDTQYF
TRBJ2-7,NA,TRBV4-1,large,TGCGCCAGCAGCCAAGAATCTTTCAGTGGGCACGAGCAGTACTTC,CASSQESFSGHEQYF
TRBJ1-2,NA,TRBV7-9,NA,TGTGCCAGCAGCCCGCCATATCGACAGGCCGGTGGCTACACCTTC,CASSPPYRQAGGYTF
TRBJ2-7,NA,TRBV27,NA,TGTGCCAGCAGTTTAGGTGTGACCTACGAGCAGTACTTC,CASSLGVTYEQYF
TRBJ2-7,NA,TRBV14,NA,TGTGCCAGCAGCCTCCAAATGGCGGGTTACGAGCAGTACTTC,CASSLQMAGYEQYF
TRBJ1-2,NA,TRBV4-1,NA,TGCGCCAGCAGCCAAGGTCGCGGCAACAGGGTCCGGGGCTACACCTTC,CASSQGRGNRVRGYTF
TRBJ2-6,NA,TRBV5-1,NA,TGCGCCAGCAGCTTCCTCTCCAGGGCTGGGGCCAACGTCCTGACTTTC,CASSFLSRAGANVLTF
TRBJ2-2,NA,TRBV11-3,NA,TGTGCCAGCAGCCAGGGACCATCCACCGGGGAGCTGTTTTTT,CASSQGPSTGELFF
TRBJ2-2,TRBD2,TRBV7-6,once,TGTGCCAGCAGCTTAGAAACTCGGGGGGGCTCGAGCACCGGGGAGCTGTTTTTT,CASSLETRGGSSTGELFF
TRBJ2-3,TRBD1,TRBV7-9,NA,TGTGCCAGCAGCTTGCAGGGGGCGACAGATACGCAGTATTTT,CASSLQGATDTQYF
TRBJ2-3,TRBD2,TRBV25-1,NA,TGTGCCAGCAGTGAATGGTTAGCGGGGGGCCGGGGCACAGATACGCAGTATTTT,CASSEWLAGGRGTDTQYF
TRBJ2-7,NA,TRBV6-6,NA,TGTGCCAGCAGTTACTCGCCAGGGGACTCCTACGAGCAGTACTTC,CASSYSPGDSYEQYF
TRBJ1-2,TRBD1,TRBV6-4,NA,TGTGCCAGCAGTGAGACAGGGAATAGTGGCTACACCTTC,CASSETGNSGYTF
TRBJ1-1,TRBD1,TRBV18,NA,TGTGCCAGCTCACAGGACAGGGGGATGAACACTGAAGCTTTCTTT,CASSQDRGMNTEAFF
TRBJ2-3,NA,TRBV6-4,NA,TGTGCCAGCAGTGACGGGGCAGGAATCACAGATACGCAGTATTTT,CASSDGAGITDTQYF
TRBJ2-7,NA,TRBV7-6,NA,TGTGCCAGCAGCCCAACCCCGTCTTCGGGCAACGAGCAGTACTTC,CASSPTPSSGNEQYF
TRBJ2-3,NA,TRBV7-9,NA,TGTGCCAGCAGCTTATTCCCCGGGGGTCGCACAGATACGCAGTATTTT,CASSLFPGGRTDTQYF
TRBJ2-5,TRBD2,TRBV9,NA,TGTGCCAGCAGCGGGGGACTAGTGTACCAAGAGACCCAGTACTTC,CASSGGLVYQETQYF
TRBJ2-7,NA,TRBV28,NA,TGTGCCAGCAGTCAAGAGACTAGTCTACCCTACGAGCAGTACTTC,CASSQETSLPYEQYF
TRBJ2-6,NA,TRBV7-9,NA,TGTGCCAGCAGCTTTCCCCGGGGGACCGGGGCCAACGTCCTGACTTTC,CASSFPRGTGANVLTF
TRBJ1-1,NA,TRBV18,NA,TGTGCCAGCTCACCACTTAGAGACGGGGCTGAAGCTTTCTTT,CASSPLRDGAEAFF
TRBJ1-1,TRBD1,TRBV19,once,TGTGCCACCCTTCCTGACAGGGTTGGTGAAGCTTTCTTT,CATLPDRVGEAFF
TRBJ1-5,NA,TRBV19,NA,TGTGCCAGTAGTATGACTGGGGTCAATCAGCCCCAGCATTTT,CASSMTGVNQPQHF
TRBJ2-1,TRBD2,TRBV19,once,TGTGCCAGTAGTATGGGCGGGGGGACCTACAATGAGCAGTTCTTC,CASSMGGGTYNEQFF
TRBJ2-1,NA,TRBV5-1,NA,TGCGCCAGCAGCTTGTCTCAGGGGAGGTACAATGAGCAGTTCTTC,CASSLSQGRYNEQFF
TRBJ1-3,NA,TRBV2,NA,TGTGCCAGCAGTGACTCCCGGCAGGAAAACACCATATATTTT,CASSDSRQENTIYF
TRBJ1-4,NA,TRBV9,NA,TGTGCCAGCAGCGCGGGCTTTGGGGAAAAACTGTTTTTT,CASSAGFGEKLFF
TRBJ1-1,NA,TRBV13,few,TGTGCCAGCAGCTTGTTGGGAGCCGCAGCTTTCTTT,CASSLLGAAAFF
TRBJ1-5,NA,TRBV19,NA,TGTGCCAGTAGTATACTGGACCGCCCGAGCAATCAGCCCCAGCATTTT,CASSILDRPSNQPQHF
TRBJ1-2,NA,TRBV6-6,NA,TGTGCCAGCAGTTACTTGGGGGCGCGTGGCTACACCTTC,CASSYLGARGYTF
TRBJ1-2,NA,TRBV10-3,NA,TGTGCCATGACCGACCGGGGATCGGATGGCTACACCTTC,CAMTDRGSDGYTF
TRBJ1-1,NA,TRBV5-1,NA,TGCGTCAGCAGCATCGGAGACACTGAAGCTTTCTTT,CVSSIGDTEAFF
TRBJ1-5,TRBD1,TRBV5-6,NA,TGTGCCAGCAGCTTGCGGGCAGGGGGAGGTCAGCCCCAGCATTTT,CASSLRAGGGQPQHF